This T cell receptor beta chain was observed in a study of T cell repertoires in cytomegalovirus infection. The wider study: Public TCR beta signature analysis indicated the presence of both CMV infection and matching HLA type.

The CDR3 loop spans 12 amino acids. The V and J ends lost 1 base and 8 bases respectively, with 8 bases between them. The germline gives CDR1 SGHTA, CDR2 FQGNSA. TCRdb re-analysed the reads in MiXCR, keeping a single row per CDR3 protein. The sample lists roughly 500,000 distinct CDR3 sequences; around 11% were seen once. Ten or more counts support this clonotype. This clonotype originated in a human donor in good health (CMV status not recorded). Some clones in this sample may be carry-over from other donors' samples. Sequenced input: PBMCs. J is TRBJ1-1 and V is TRBV7-2; the D is unclear. CDR3 DNA: TGTGCCAGCAGCTTAGGGACCCAAGAAGCTTTCTTT. The encoded protein is CASSLGTQEAFF.